The rows below give T cell receptor beta chains drawn from one sample of a study of blood T cell repertoires in COVID-19. The table came from immunoSEQ multiplex PCR; TCRdb's copy has only in-frame clones and leaves some out. Here the sample spans around 200,000 clones, under 80% being singletons. Material for sequencing was peripheral blood. The origin of the receptors is a man aged 50-60 years who had recovered from COVID-19. CDR3s include the opening cysteine and the closing phenylalanine or tryptophan. A D gene is named only where the DNA matches it firmly. Not all rows give a size; the values are once, few, many and, for expanded clones, a class.

abundance	d_gene	j_gene	v_gene	CDR3aa	CDR3nt
NA	NA	TRBJ2-3	TRBV27	CASRIQGIGTDTQYF	TGTGCCAGCAGGATCCAGGGGATTGGCACAGATACGCAGTATTTT
NA	TRBD2	TRBJ2-2	TRBV27	CASSRRTSGITGELFF	TGTGCCAGCAGCCGTAGGACTAGCGGGATTACCGGGGAGCTGTTTTTT
NA	NA	TRBJ1-2	TRBV7-9	CASTLDGGGVDGYTF	TGTGCCAGCACCCTCGACGGTGGGGGGGTCGATGGCTACACCTTC
NA	TRBD1	TRBJ2-1	TRBV10-3	CASRDRDRSYNEQFF	TGTGCCTCCAGGGACCGGGACAGGTCCTACAATGAGCAGTTCTTC
NA	NA	TRBJ2-3	TRBV30	CAWSVETDTQYF	TGTGCCTGGAGTGTAGAGACAGATACGCAGTATTTT
few	TRBD1	TRBJ1-5	TRBV6-1	CASSEVQGGNQPQHF	TGTGCCAGCAGTGAAGTCCAGGGGGGCAATCAGCCCCAGCATTTT
NA	TRBD2	TRBJ2-3	TRBV7-8	CASLAEVRGTQYF	TGTGCCAGCCTAGCGGAAGTCCGGGGGACGCAGTATTTT
NA	TRBD1	TRBJ1-4	TRBV24-1	CATSDPRQGTNEKLFF	TGTGCCACCAGTGATCCCCGACAGGGGACTAATGAAAAACTGTTTTTT
NA	NA	TRBJ2-5	TRBV7-9	CASSLSRAGETQYF	TGTGCCAGCAGCCTAAGCAGGGCAGGCGAGACCCAGTACTTC
once	NA	TRBJ1-3	TRBV7-2	CASSLALTASGNTIYF	TGTGCCAGCAGCTTAGCCCTTACTGCCTCTGGAAACACCATATATTTT
NA	TRBD2	TRBJ2-7	TRBV27	CASRPSGSSLEQYF	TGTGCCAGCAGGCCTAGCGGATCTTCCCTCGAGCAGTACTTC
many	TRBD2	TRBJ2-3	TRBV4-2	CASSQNPSREYTDTQYF	TGTGCCAGCAGCCAAAACCCGTCGCGGGAGTACACAGATACGCAGTATTTT
NA	TRBD2	TRBJ2-7	TRBV19	CASSLSSGYEQYF	TGTGCCAGTAGCCTTTCTAGCGGCTACGAGCAGTACTTC
NA	TRBD2	TRBJ2-3	TRBV30	CAWSQGLAGDHTQYF	TGTGCCTGGAGTCAAGGACTAGCGGGAGACCATACGCAGTATTTT
NA	NA	TRBJ2-7	TRBV11-2	CASSLGLGYEQYF	TGTGCCAGCAGCTTAGGGCTAGGCTACGAGCAGTACTTC
NA	NA	TRBJ2-3	TRBV6-5	CASSYLYADTQYF	TGTGCCAGCAGTTACCTGTACGCGGATACGCAGTATTTT
NA	TRBD2	TRBJ2-3	TRBV6-2/TRBV6-3	CASSTGTSPNTQYF	TGTGCCAGCAGTACAGGGACTAGCCCTAATACGCAGTATTTT
NA	NA	TRBJ2-5	TRBV19	CASRPTEGIQETQYF	TGTGCCAGTAGGCCTACCGAGGGCATCCAAGAGACCCAGTACTTC
once	NA	TRBJ1-1	TRBV12-3/TRBV12-4	CASSFGRKTEAFF	TGTGCCAGCAGTTTTGGGAGGAAAACTGAAGCTTTCTTT
NA	TRBD2	TRBJ2-3	TRBV2	CASSYSGRAVDTQYF	TGTGCCAGCAGTTATAGCGGGAGGGCCGTAGATACGCAGTATTTT
NA	NA	TRBJ2-3	TRBV5-5	CASSLGGYTDTQYF	TGTGCCAGCAGCTTGGGAGGTTACACAGATACGCAGTATTTT
NA	TRBD1	TRBJ1-1	TRBV28	CASSSTGVNTEAFF	TGTGCCAGCAGTTCCACAGGGGTGAACACTGAAGCTTTCTTT
NA	TRBD1	TRBJ2-3	TRBV5-1	CASSQGDRGTDTQYF	TGCGCCAGCTCCCAGGGGGACAGGGGAACAGATACGCAGTATTTT
NA	TRBD1	TRBJ1-1	TRBV30	CAWRGADRGYSEAFF	TGTGCCTGGAGGGGGGCGGACAGGGGCTATTCTGAAGCTTTCTTT
NA	TRBD2	TRBJ2-2	TRBV5-1	CASSPLAVGNTGELFF	TGCGCCAGCAGCCCTCTAGCGGTCGGTAACACCGGGGAGCTGTTTTTT
NA	NA	TRBJ1-4	TRBV28	CASRLTTATNEKLFF	TGTGCCAGCAGGTTGACAACTGCAACTAATGAAAAACTGTTTTTT
NA	NA	TRBJ1-4	TRBV28	CASSRPSATNEKLFF	TGTGCCAGCAGTCGCCCGTCAGCAACTAATGAAAAACTGTTTTTT
NA	TRBD1	TRBJ2-2	TRBV5-1	CASSTHGTGESTGELFF	TGCGCCAGCAGTACCCACGGGACAGGGGAGAGCACCGGGGAGCTGTTTTTT
NA	TRBD1	TRBJ2-5	TRBV19	CASSTKTRQGAKETQYF	TGTGCCAGTAGCACTAAAACCCGACAGGGAGCTAAGGAGACCCAGTACTTC
NA	NA	TRBJ1-2	TRBV3-1/TRBV3-2	CASSLLGQPYGYTF	TGTGCCAGCAGCCTACTGGGCCAGCCCTATGGCTACACCTTC
NA	TRBD1	TRBJ1-2	TRBV3-1/TRBV3-2	CASSPDRVNYGYTF	TGTGCCAGCAGCCCCGACAGGGTTAACTATGGCTACACCTTC
once	TRBD1	TRBJ2-3	TRBV28	CASRDRASTDTQYF	TGTGCCAGTAGGGACAGGGCGAGCACAGATACGCAGTATTTT
few	TRBD1	TRBJ1-5	TRBV7-2	CASSRDRRDQPQHF	TGTGCCAGCAGCCGGGACAGACGAGATCAGCCCCAGCATTTT
NA	TRBD1	TRBJ1-2	TRBV5-1	CASSLDGGGTGFRTMGGYTF	TGCGCCAGCAGCTTGGATGGAGGCGGGACAGGGTTTCGCACAATGGGTGGCTACACCTTC
NA	TRBD2	TRBJ2-1	TRBV4-3	CASSQGTSGKTGHNEQFF	TGCGCCAGCAGCCAAGGCACTAGCGGGAAGACGGGGCACAATGAGCAGTTCTTC
NA	TRBD1	TRBJ1-4	TRBV18	CASSPLDRENEKLFF	TGTGCCAGCTCACCACTGGACAGGGAGAATGAAAAACTGTTTTTT
NA	TRBD1	TRBJ2-5	TRBV15	CATMTPTGFAETQYF	TGTGCCACCATGACGCCGACAGGGTTTGCAGAGACCCAGTACTTC
NA	TRBD2	TRBJ2-1	TRBV7-2	CASSLIGGRYNEQFF	TGTGCCAGCAGCTTGATTGGCGGGAGATACAATGAGCAGTTCTTC
NA	NA	TRBJ1-2	TRBV2	CASSEDRLRGYTF	TGTGCCAGCAGTGAAGACCGTCTTCGGGGCTACACCTTC
NA	TRBD2	TRBJ2-2	TRBV7-2	CASSLRGGTDTGELFF	TGTGCCAGCAGCTTAAGGGGAGGGACGGACACCGGGGAGCTGTTTTTT
once	TRBD2	TRBJ2-3	TRBV24-1	CATSDSSGIAYTQYF	TGTGCCACCAGTGATTCTAGCGGGATTGCTTATACGCAGTATTTT
NA	NA	TRBJ1-3	TRBV4-3	CASSLGAYSGNTIYF	TGCGCCAGCAGCCTAGGGGCTTACTCTGGAAACACCATATATTTT
NA	TRBD1	TRBJ2-7	TRBV18	CASSPPGTGFYEQYF	TGTGCCAGCTCACCACCCGGGACAGGGTTTTACGAGCAGTACTTC